This T cell receptor beta chain was recorded in a study of T cells in Graves' hyperthyroidism and ophthalmopathy. Looked up from germline, CDR1 is DFQATT and CDR2 is SNEGSKA (reference sequence). V shed 1 base and J 7 bases; nucleotides not matched to a gene: 17. This CDR3 is built from 17 residues. This clonotype was seen a handful of times. TCR beta CDR3 regions were amplified from RNA transcripts. RT-PCR in the first round (using the HTBI primer set) targeted the TCR CDR3. Each CDR3 protein is one row after TCRdb ran MiXCR on the multiplex PCR reads. The data hold about 610,000 distinct CDR3 sequences, with under 60% observed a single time.

Sequenced: peripheral blood or thyroid tissue (not recorded which). This receptor was taken from a young woman with Graves' hyperthyroidism. This chain connects TRBV20-1 to TRBJ2-7; 9 nucleotides line up with TRBD2. CDR3: CSARVVLTSGSYNEQYF. The CDR3 DNA follows: TGCAGTGCTAGAGTCGTCCTGACTAGCGGCTCCTACAATGAGCAGTACTTC.